These T cell receptor beta chains were read from a single sample in a study of spatial heterogeneity in lung cancer. Each CDR3 protein gets one entry after TCRdb re-called the 5' RACE reads with MiXCR. The sample includes about 39,000 distinct CDR3 sequences, approximately 3% of them seen just once. The sample in question was normal lung tissue next to the tumor, obtained at surgery. The receptor set was obtained from a male donor with early-stage non-small cell lung cancer. Each CDR3 is given with its conserved first and last residue. Each record gives: D gene, J gene, V gene, clone size, CDR3 protein, CDR3 DNA. A D gene is named only where the DNA matches it firmly. Expanded clones get a size class; other rows say once, few or many, or leave the size out.

D: TRBD1
J: TRBJ2-7
V: TRBV18
size: many
CDR3: CASSPNTGTGGYEQYF
DNA: TGTGCCAGCTCACCAAATACCGGGACAGGAGGCTACGAGCAGTACTTC

D: TRBD1
J: TRBJ2-3
V: TRBV27
size: many
CDR3: CASGAQGISTDTQYF
DNA: TGTGCCAGCGGTGCACAGGGGATCAGCACAGATACGCAGTATTTT

D: NA
J: TRBJ2-7
V: TRBV28
size: many
CDR3: CASRSTSAEQYF
DNA: TGTGCCAGCAGGTCGACTAGTGCCGAGCAGTACTTC

D: NA
J: TRBJ2-7
V: TRBV3-1
size: many
CDR3: CASSSRDSEQYF
DNA: TGTGCCAGCAGCTCCCGGGACTCCGAGCAGTACTTC

D: NA
J: TRBJ2-1
V: TRBV9
size: many
CDR3: CASSVEGRNEQFF
DNA: TGTGCCAGCAGCGTAGAGGGGCGAAATGAGCAGTTCTTC

D: NA
J: TRBJ2-3
V: TRBV7-2
size: many
CDR3: CASSLDGGSTDTQYF
DNA: TGTGCCAGCAGCTTAGATGGAGGGAGCACAGATACGCAGTATTTT

D: NA
J: TRBJ1-2
V: TRBV3-1
size: many
CDR3: CASSQEVAADINYGYTF
DNA: TGTGCCAGCAGCCAAGAAGTGGCAGCCGATATTAACTATGGCTACACCTTC

D: NA
J: TRBJ2-3
V: TRBV7-9
size: many
CDR3: CASSLGTTDTQYF
DNA: TGTGCCAGCAGCTTAGGGACCACAGATACGCAGTATTTT

D: TRBD1
J: TRBJ1-2
V: TRBV5-5
size: many
CDR3: CASSAQTGRYTF
DNA: TGTGCCAGCAGCGCGCAGACAGGGAGATACACCTTC

D: NA
J: TRBJ2-6
V: TRBV12-3/TRBV12-4
size: many
CDR3: CASSGGFSGANVLTF
DNA: TGTGCCAGCAGTGGGGGGTTTTCTGGGGCCAACGTCCTGACTTTC

D: NA
J: TRBJ1-1
V: TRBV12-5
size: many
CDR3: CASGLGAGSSVEAFF
DNA: TGTGCTAGTGGTTTAGGAGCAGGGTCCTCCGTTGAAGCTTTCTTT

D: NA
J: TRBJ1-1
V: TRBV18
size: NA
CDR3: CASSPQSTEAFF
DNA: TGTGCCAGCTCACCACAATCCACTGAAGCTTTCTTT

D: NA
J: TRBJ2-1
V: TRBV12-3/TRBV12-4
size: many
CDR3: CASSLRLGNEQFF
DNA: TGTGCCAGCAGTTTAAGGTTGGGCAATGAGCAGTTCTTC

D: NA
J: TRBJ2-7
V: TRBV12-3/TRBV12-4
size: many
CDR3: CASSSGVLGYEQYF
DNA: TGTGCCAGCAGTTCCGGGGTTTTGGGCTACGAGCAGTACTTC

D: NA
J: TRBJ2-3
V: TRBV5-1
size: many
CDR3: CASSEWGGTDTQYF
DNA: TGCGCCAGCAGCGAGTGGGGAGGCACAGATACGCAGTATTTT

D: NA
J: TRBJ2-3
V: TRBV7-6
size: many
CDR3: CASSPSGRGTDTQYF
DNA: TGTGCCAGCAGCCCAAGCGGAAGGGGCACAGATACGCAGTATTTT

D: TRBD1
J: TRBJ1-2
V: TRBV30
size: many
CDR3: CAGIRDSSYGYTF
DNA: TGTGCCGGAATACGGGACAGCTCTTATGGCTACACCTTC

D: TRBD1
J: TRBJ2-4
V: TRBV10-3
size: many
CDR3: CAISEGETGESDIQYF
DNA: TGTGCCATCAGTGAAGGTGAGACAGGGGAGTCGGACATTCAGTACTTC

D: NA
J: TRBJ1-5
V: TRBV6-5
size: many
CDR3: CASRYDNYQPQHF
DNA: TGTGCCAGCAGATATGATAATTATCAGCCCCAGCATTTT

D: NA
J: TRBJ2-3
V: TRBV7-2
size: many
CDR3: CASSSADTQYF
DNA: TGTGCCAGCAGCTCGGCAGATACGCAGTATTTT

D: TRBD1
J: TRBJ2-5
V: TRBV2
size: many
CDR3: CASSVGTGSSETQYF
DNA: TGTGCCAGCAGTGTAGGGACAGGCTCCAGCGAGACCCAGTACTTC

D: NA
J: TRBJ1-6
V: TRBV20-1
size: few
CDR3: CSAREPGTLHF
DNA: TGCAGTGCTAGAGAGCCTGGGACCCTCCACTTT

D: NA
J: TRBJ1-5
V: TRBV20-1
size: NA
CDR3: CSVTMGRDQPQHF
DNA: TGCAGTGTTACGATGGGAAGGGATCAGCCCCAGCATTTT